This paragraph covers one TCR beta chain sequence. This specimen comes from a study of a mutant IDH1 vaccine in newly diagnosed glioma. At the level of the study: A roughly 62% male, 37.5% female split and a mean age of about 43 years characterized treated patients. The earlier regimen, radiotherapy, temozolomide, or both, was most often both.

Clones were sequenced by immunoSEQ multiplex PCR, and TCRdb holds only the in-frame ones, with some missing. The sample lists roughly 51,000 clones, roughly 88% occurring once. Time point specified: baseline, week 1 (first vaccination visit). This sample's treatment: pre-vaccination baseline after standard-of-care therapy. New WHO grade 3 or 4 IDH1-mutant, ATRX-lost astrocytomas were present in all donors. V dropped 1 base and J dropped 14; count of bases not matched to a gene: 11. The CDR3 consists of 17 residues. Germline V gene data show CDR1 as SGHAT and CDR2 as FQNNGV. The origin of this receptor is a man aged 35 to 55 with glioma. V is TRBV11-2 and J is TRBJ2-1; 16 nucleotides align to TRBD2. The input for sequencing was PBMCs, taken from a glioma patient treated with radiotherapy, temozolomide or both. DNA for the CDR3: TGTGCCAGCAGCTTAGCCATAGGGACTAGCGGGAGGGCGGGGGAGTTCTTC. This translates into CASSLAIGTSGRAGEFF.